One sample yielded the 5 T cell receptor beta chains listed below, sequenced in a study of blood T cell repertoires in COVID-19. Generated by immunoSEQ multiplex PCR, the TCRdb table keeps only in-frame clones and is missing some. This sample has about 190,000 clones, with roughly 82% found just once. Specimen: peripheral blood. The receptors were sampled from an older woman with COVID-19, enrolled during active disease.

This sequence joins TRBV7-3 and TRBJ2-3; a possible D gene is TRBD1 (6 bases). Trimming took 1 base from V and 6 from J, leaving 14 bases between them. Germline loops: CDR1 SGHTA, CDR2 FQGTGA. This CDR3 comprises 15 residues. CDR3 bases: TGTGCCAGCAGCTTAAGGGACACCACCATGGATACGCAGTATTTT. Translation gives CASSLRDTTMDTQYF.

This sequence joins TRBV24-1 and TRBJ2-1, with 16 bases fitting TRBD2. The J segment lost 3 bases and the V segment lost 4 bases, leaving 11 bases of the junction unmatched. The V gene's germline CDR1 is KGHDR and CDR2 SFDVKD. This CDR3 has 20 amino acids. The CDR3 coding sequence is TGTGCCACCAGTGAACCGTCGGGACTAGCGGGAGGGAGGGGCTACAATGAGCAGTTCTTC. As protein: CATSEPSGLAGGRGYNEQFF.

This clone was counted once. The rearrangement links TRBV13 to TRBJ2-4; no reliable D call. Germline V gene sequence: CDR1 PRHDT, CDR2 FYEKMQ (reference sequence). V lost 3 bases and J 2 bases, leaving 8 bases between the germline ends. This CDR3 contains 14 residues. The CDR3 region is CASSFRGSKNIQYF. CDR3 in DNA: TGTGCCAGCAGCTTCCGAGGTTCCAAAAACATTCAGTACTTC.

This clone was counted a single time. J is TRBJ2-1 and V is TRBV5-4, with 7 bases matching TRBD1. The CDR3 contains 15 residues. The V gene end was trimmed by 2 bases and the J gene end by 7 bases; junction bases not matched to a gene: 9. Germline-derived CDR1 and CDR2 are SGHNT and YYREEE (reference sequence). The CDR3 nucleotides are TGTGCCAGCAGCTTTGGCGGGCAGGGGGATAATGAGCAGTTCTTC. Translating gives CASSFGGQGDNEQFF.

V usage is TRBV19 and J usage is TRBJ1-2, with TRBD1 matching over 8 bases. Trimming removed 7 bases from V and 8 bases from J; junction bases left unmatched: 9. This CDR3 is built from 13 residues. Germline assignment: CDR1 LNHDA and CDR2 SQIVND (reference sequence). The CDR3 nucleotides read TGTGCCAGTACCCTAGGACAGGGACGGGGCTACACCTTC. Translation gives CASTLGQGRGYTF.